In this sample, the clone carrying this TCR beta chain turned up many times. The data were taken from a study of human T cells and chemical hapten exposure. The V gene's germline CDR1 is MDHEN and CDR2 SYDVKM. V was pared by 2 bases and J by 2 bases, with 2 bases of the junction left unmatched. This CDR3 has 15 residues. Via MiXCR, TCRdb re-called the RACE reads, giving one row per CDR3 protein. The table lists some 400,000 distinct CDR3 sequences, more than 4.5% of them singletons. The time point was: patch test 1, 2 weeks after DPC sensitization. Treatment denoted: therapeutic diphenylcyclopropenone sensitization with weekly scalp DPC.

The chain recombines TRBV28 with TRBJ2-3; TRBD1 agrees at 9 bases. Sequenced material: whole blood, taken in connection with sensitization to the hapten diphenylcyclopropenone (DPC). This sequence was found in a woman aged 50 to 60 with alopecia areata. Some clones in this sample may be carry-over from other donors' samples. The CDR3 reads CASSLRTGATDTQYF. In nucleotides, the CDR3 is TGTGCCAGCAGTTTAAGGACAGGGGCCACAGATACGCAGTATTTT.